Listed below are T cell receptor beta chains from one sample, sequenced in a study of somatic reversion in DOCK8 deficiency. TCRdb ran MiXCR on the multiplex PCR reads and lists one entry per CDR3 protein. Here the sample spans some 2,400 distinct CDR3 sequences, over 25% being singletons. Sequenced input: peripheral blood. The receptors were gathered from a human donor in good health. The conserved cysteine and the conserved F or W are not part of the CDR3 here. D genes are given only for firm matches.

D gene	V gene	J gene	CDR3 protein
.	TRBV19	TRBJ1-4	ASSERRVVNEKLF
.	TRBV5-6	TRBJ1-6	ASSRNPDDQSSPLH
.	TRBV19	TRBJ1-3	ASTLAGGNTIY
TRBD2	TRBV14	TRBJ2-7	ASSRSTSGRHEQY
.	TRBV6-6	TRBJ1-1	ASSYQTLNTEAF
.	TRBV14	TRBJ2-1	ASSPRRGLYNEQF
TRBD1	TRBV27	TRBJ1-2	ASSLSDRATTVGGYT
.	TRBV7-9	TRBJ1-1	ASGRNTEAF
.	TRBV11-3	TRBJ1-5	ASSLGDRCGMDQPQH
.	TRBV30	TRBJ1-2	AWRSGPGYT
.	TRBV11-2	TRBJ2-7	ASSLSPSERY
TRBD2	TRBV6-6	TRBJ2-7	ASSLPGGDYEQY
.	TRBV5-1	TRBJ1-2	ASSLDQGNYGYT
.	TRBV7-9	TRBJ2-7	ASSSGQSEQY
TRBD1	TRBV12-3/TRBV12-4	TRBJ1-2	ASRTGRYGYT
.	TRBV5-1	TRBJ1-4	ASRPGRGINEKLF